This entry is about one T cell receptor (beta chain). Its antigen is still unknown. Taken from the germline V gene (reference sequence), the CDR1 and CDR2 loops are SEHNR and FQNEAQ. Including the terminal cysteine and phenylalanine, the CDR3 comprises 12 residues. Only the CDR3 portion is preserved as DNA: 36 bases, with reading frame beginning at the first base. V is pared back by 0 bases and J by 10 bases, with 9 bases lying between the germline termini. This entry is derived from a study of cytomegalovirus exposure and HLA in healthy donors (dated by TCRdb to the late 2010s). Some background on the complete study: In an earlier analysis of approximately 640 of the donors, 276 Gb of sequence data and 120 million or so unique TCR beta sequences from roughly 180 million T cells were reported. An early release covering roughly 640 HLA-typed donors comprised 250 to 350 gigabases of sequencing data and around 80 million unique TCR sequences. Among the roughly 430 genotyped donors, approximately 81% belonged to the genetic ancestry cluster associated with self-reported Caucasian donors. The study was designed to test whether signatures of past pathogen exposure could be identified by cataloging public T cell receptors. The T cell repertoires of some 700 subjects were profiled by immunosequencing and related to cytomegalovirus serostatus. A separate validation cohort of approximately 120 different subjects was used in addition to the roughly 720-subject first cohort. The study combined high-throughput TCR immunosequencing, statistical association of individual TCRs with disease status, and machine learning to predict cytomegalovirus infection status. A later analysis re-examined previously published TCR beta repertoires from 500 to 700 donors and added high-resolution HLA genotyping to investigate patterns of TCR occurrence. Rather than drawing on any new phenotypic data, the later analysis identified candidate immune exposures from TCR beta sequences and the way those sequences occurred across donors. An earlier analysis of some 600 of the donors applied high-throughput TCR beta sequencing to assess whether each TCR beta V gene segment acted as functional or pseudogenic. Donor age, sex, ethnicity and CMV serostatus were compiled together with the repertoire data. A later genetic analysis used genome-wide SNP genotypes for 398 of the 666 donors, treating that subset as a discovery cohort. Every repertoire in the discovery cohort had been generated on one and the same sequencing platform. HLA typing covered class I and class II loci at four-digit resolution. The number of typed donors differed by locus: about 629-640 for A, B, C, DRB1 and DQB1; approximately 520 for DQA1; 606 for DPA1; and approximately 450 for DPB1. A few DR-DQ haplotypes were handled as single units for association and clustering because linkage in the cohort was strong. On average, 235,054 unique TCR beta nucleotide sequences were sequenced per donor among 398 genotyped donors of the cohort, with 15% to 20% of those sequences being non-productive. The research as a whole found: The cohort was sequenced for TCR beta chains only, and without alpha or paired-chain data the features that could be detected were limited. Several of the top co-occurrence clusters appeared to be linked to parvovirus B19, influenza, CMV and Epstein-Barr virus, according to a later analysis. The authors suggested that the approach could potentially be extended to other disease states and immunological phenotypes. The sequencing pipeline was judged likely to have produced a cluster of highly shared sequence variants as a technical artifact. The presence/absence analyses assumed that sequencing depth was roughly uniform across donors, and that assumption may not be true. In a later analysis, the rate of TCR association differed among HLA loci, with DRB1 alleles having the most associated TCRs and HLA-C alleles having the fewest. In the study, 150 to 200 TCR beta chains were listed as associated with cytomegalovirus. Three of the identified cytomegalovirus-associated TCR beta chains were confirmed in vitro to be specific for cytomegalovirus antigens. Across donors, most TCR sequences were observed very rarely, whereas some public TCRs were present in many individuals. Correlated functional status among segregating V segments might be attributable to linkage disequilibrium, but an unknown experimental factor could not be ruled out. A later genetic analysis associated a missense DCLRE1C variant with V-gene and J-gene trimming of TCR beta chains, and an independent cohort replicated the association. In both the original and validation cohorts, the classifier was reported to diagnose cytomegalovirus status with high specificity and sensitivity. According to a later analysis, most CMV-associated TCR beta chains appeared to be HLA-restricted, and the HLA associations seemed to be driven largely by CMV exposure. Assigning TCR associations to individual alleles was difficult when HLA alleles, especially DR and DQ, strongly co-occurred. Because the 87-base-pair reads could not distinguish some IMGT-functional V segments, including TRBV6-2 and TRBV6-3, those segments were excluded. Broadly in line with IMGT annotations, most TCR beta V segments showed up in productive rearrangements about 87% or about 30% of the time in an earlier analysis of 450 to 600 of the donors. A further reported finding was that TCR beta sequences accurately predicted the HLA-A and HLA-B alleles for most subjects in the first cohort. Because some donors lacked HLA typing at each locus, the association tests relied only on the typed subset. Specific HLA alleles were associated with 15,000 to 20,000 TCR beta sequences at a false discovery rate of 0.05 in a later analysis. Because counts were too low, around 18 rarely observed V segments, including chromosome 9 orphons, were left out of the earlier analysis of some 600 of the donors. CMV serostatus was the only immune exposure information available for the cohort. In a later genetic analysis, fewer N-insertions in productive TCRs were reported among donors in an Asian-associated ancestry cluster than the roughly 670-donor mean. In a later analysis, HLA-associated TCR beta chains were found to be more clonally expanded and to have lower generation probabilities than equally common non-associated chains.

Library construction relied on the immunoSEQ multiplex PCR assay. For the multiplex PCR, a mixture combining 60 forward primers for TCR Vbeta segments and 13 reverse primers for TCR Jbeta segments was used. The CDR3 region of rearranged TCR beta genes was amplified from genomic DNA by a multiplex PCR assay. The Illumina HiSeq System was used to sequence the amplified TCR beta libraries as 87-base-pair reads. The authors' analysis ran thus. In a later analysis, roughly 80 million unique TCR beta chains were counted across the approximately 620 repertoires, and roughly 10 million of these chains were shared by at least two donors. Raw reads were error-corrected and collapsed into unique sequences with a nearest-neighbor algorithm that merged closely related sequences to remove PCR and sequencing errors. To assign V, D and J gene segments, CDR3 sequences were aligned to IMGT reference sequences. Each retained sequence needed at least a six-nucleotide match to both a V gene segment and a J gene segment. A rearrangement was called productive if the CDR3 had no stop codons and remained in frame with V and J, and every other rearrangement was called non-productive. CDR3 was defined according to IMGT convention as the region running from the second conserved V-encoded cysteine to the conserved J-encoded phenylalanine. The earlier analysis of 587 of the donors excluded sequences that lacked an unambiguous match to a single V gene segment. In an earlier analysis of almost 600 of the donors, a V segment was called functional when productive rearrangements were above 56.7%, and segregating when the standard deviation between donors exceeded 5%. A statistical classification framework was built for diagnosing cytomegalovirus status from the catalog of TCR beta chain sequences. A later analysis assigned V and J genes by comparing TCR nucleotide sequences with IMGT/GENE-DB human TR gene sequences. In a later analysis, CDR3 sequences and most-parsimonious VDJ recombination scenarios were assigned using the TCRdist pipeline. In a later analysis, each TCR beta chain was defined by its CDR3 amino acid sequence together with its V-gene family, and reads lacking a unique V-gene family were excluded. A later analysis removed roughly 590 highly shared, low-generation-probability nucleotide sequences to deal with suspected cross-contamination and a sequencing artifact. In a later analysis, a clonal expansion index for each public chain was calculated from normalized within-repertoire ranks of inferred template counts. In a later analysis, generation probabilities were computed using a VDJ recombination model fitted to out-of-frame rearrangements, and the results were checked against IGoR. In a later analysis, hypergeometric tests were used to score TCR-TCR, TCR-HLA and TCR-CMV co-occurrence, with a repertoire-size bias correction applied to TCR pairs. A later analysis estimated false discovery rates by permuting HLA or CMV assignments 20 times. A later analysis grouped co-occurring TCRs with DBSCAN, adding TCRdist sequence similarity when clustering within HLA-allele-positive subsets. Repertoires with fewer than 30,000 or more than 120,000 public chains, plus five repertoires with anomalous nucleotide sharing, were excluded from co-occurrence clustering. The immuneACCESS repertoire file appears here via TCRdb, limited to in-frame rearrangements. These files lack a portion of the clones; in checked studies, under half of the deficit traces to unresolved V genes, and the cause of the others is not known. The V and J calls and clone size were taken over from that table, and D and trimming were inferred from the DNA. This sample's listing comprises about 200,000 clones. Of the sample, 0.9% to 1.4% is held by the ten largest clones.

The cohort consisted of 666 healthy bone marrow donors. Cohort members were all nominally healthy when sampled, although unrecorded immune exposures were likely present. The donor was CMV seropositive and belonged to the group of over 250 seropositive cohort members. Each donor provided a peripheral blood sample, and peripheral blood mononuclear cells were used for TCR beta sequencing. Genomic DNA extraction from the blood cell samples was performed with the Qiagen DNeasy Blood Extraction Kit. This receptor was obtained from a girl aged 2-9 years in good health and CMV-seropositive. The rearranged chain carries TRBV7-9 and TRBJ1-1; perhaps TRBD1 is the D gene, with 5 bases matching. Material for sequencing was PBMCs. The nucleotides read TGTGCCAGCAGCTTAGCGGGGGGTACAGCTTTCTTT. It is translated as CASSLAGGTAFF. Supplemented by the reference TRBV7-9 and TRBJ1-1 proteins around the CDR3, the complete variable domain is DTGVSQNPRHKITKRGQNVTFRCDPISEHNRLYWYRQTLGQGPEFLTYFQNEAQLEKSRLLSDRFSAERPKGSFSTLEIQRTEQGDSAMYLCASSLAGGTAFFGQGTRLTVV.